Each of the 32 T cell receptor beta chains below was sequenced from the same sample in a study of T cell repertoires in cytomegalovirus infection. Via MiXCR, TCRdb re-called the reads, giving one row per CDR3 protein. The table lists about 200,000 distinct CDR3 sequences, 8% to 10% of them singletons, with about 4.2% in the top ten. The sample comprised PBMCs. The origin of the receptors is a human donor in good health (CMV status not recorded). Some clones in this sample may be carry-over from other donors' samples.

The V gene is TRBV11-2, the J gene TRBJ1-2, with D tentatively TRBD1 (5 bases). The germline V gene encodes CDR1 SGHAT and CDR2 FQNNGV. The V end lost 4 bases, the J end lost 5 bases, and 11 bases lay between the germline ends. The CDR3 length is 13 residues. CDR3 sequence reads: CASSSTTDYGYTF. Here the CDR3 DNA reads TGTGCCAGCAGCTCTACGACAGATTATGGCTACACCTTC.

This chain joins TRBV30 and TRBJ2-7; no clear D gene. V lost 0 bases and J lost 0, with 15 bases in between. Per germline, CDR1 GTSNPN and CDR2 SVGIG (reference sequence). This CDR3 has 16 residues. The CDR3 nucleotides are TGTGCCTGGAGTGTACTTGGTTACAGACCCTCCTACGAGCAGTACTTC. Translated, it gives CAWSVLGYRPSYEQYF.

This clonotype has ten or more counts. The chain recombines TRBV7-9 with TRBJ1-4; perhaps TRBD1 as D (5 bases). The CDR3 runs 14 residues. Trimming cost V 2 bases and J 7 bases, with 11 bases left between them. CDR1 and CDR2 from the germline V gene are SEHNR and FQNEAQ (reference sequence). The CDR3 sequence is CASSLSRDGEKLFF. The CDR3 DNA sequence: TGTGCCAGCAGCTTAAGCCGGGACGGTGAAAAACTGTTTTTT.

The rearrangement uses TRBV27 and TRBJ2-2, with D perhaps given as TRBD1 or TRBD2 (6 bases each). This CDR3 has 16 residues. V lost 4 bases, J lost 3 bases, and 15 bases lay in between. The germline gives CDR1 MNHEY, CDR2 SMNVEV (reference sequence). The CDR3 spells CASSSWGAGDTGELFF. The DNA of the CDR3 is TGTGCCAGCAGTTCTTGGGGGGCTGGAGACACCGGGGAGCTGTTTTTT.

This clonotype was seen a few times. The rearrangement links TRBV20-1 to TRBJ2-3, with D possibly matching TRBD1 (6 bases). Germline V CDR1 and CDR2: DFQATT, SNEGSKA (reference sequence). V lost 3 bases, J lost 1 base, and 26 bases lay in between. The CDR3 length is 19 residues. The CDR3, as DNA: TGCAGTGCTAGTCTCCGCCGCCCCGGGACAACAGCAGGCACAGATACGCAGTATTTT. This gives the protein CSASLRRPGTTAGTDTQYF.

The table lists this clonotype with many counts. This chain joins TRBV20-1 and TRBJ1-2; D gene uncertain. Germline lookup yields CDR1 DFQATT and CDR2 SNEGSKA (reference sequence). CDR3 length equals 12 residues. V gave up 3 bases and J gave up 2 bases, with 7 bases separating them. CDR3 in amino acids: CSASPDNYGYTF. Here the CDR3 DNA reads TGCAGTGCTAGTCCAGACAACTATGGCTACACCTTC.

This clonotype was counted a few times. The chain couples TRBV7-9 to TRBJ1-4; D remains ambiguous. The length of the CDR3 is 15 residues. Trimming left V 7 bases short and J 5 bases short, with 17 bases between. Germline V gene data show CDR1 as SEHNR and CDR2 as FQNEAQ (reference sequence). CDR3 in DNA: TGTGCCAGCAACAGTCGAACACTGGTGAATGAAAAACTGTTTTTT. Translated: CASNSRTLVNEKLFF.

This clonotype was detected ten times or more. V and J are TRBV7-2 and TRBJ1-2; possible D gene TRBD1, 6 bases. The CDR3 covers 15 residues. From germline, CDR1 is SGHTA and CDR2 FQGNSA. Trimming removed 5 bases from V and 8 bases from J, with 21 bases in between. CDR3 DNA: TGTGCCAGCAGCGGTCTTAGGGGGTTTTCTGACGGCTACACCTTC. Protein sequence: CASSGLRGFSDGYTF.

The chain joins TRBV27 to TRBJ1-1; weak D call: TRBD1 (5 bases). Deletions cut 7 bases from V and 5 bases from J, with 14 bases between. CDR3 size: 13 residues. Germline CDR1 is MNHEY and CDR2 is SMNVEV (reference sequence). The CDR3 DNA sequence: TGTGCCAGCACCTCTGGAGGGGTGACTGAAGCTTTCTTT. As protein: CASTSGGVTEAFF.

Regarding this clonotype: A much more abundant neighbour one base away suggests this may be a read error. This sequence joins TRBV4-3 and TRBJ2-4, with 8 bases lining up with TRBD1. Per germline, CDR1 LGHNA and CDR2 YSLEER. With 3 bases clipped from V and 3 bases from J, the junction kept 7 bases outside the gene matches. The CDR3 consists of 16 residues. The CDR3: CASSHESTGGKNIQYF. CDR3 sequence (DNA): TGCGCCAGCAGCCACGAGTCTACAGGGGGCAAAAACATTCAGTACTTC.

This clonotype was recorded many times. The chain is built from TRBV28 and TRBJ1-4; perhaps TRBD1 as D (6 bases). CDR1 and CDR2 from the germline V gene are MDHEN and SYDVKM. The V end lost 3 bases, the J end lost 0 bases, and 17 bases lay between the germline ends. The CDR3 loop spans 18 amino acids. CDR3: CASSFVLGALPTNEKLFF. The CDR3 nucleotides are TGTGCCAGCAGTTTCGTTCTGGGGGCCCTCCCAACTAATGAAAAACTGTTTTTT.

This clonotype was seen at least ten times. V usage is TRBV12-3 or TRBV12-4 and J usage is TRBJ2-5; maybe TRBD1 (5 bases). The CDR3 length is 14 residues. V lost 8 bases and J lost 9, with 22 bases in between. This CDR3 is CASRPGHGAKAQYF. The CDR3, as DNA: TGTGCCAGCCGTCCGGGCCATGGGGCGAAGGCCCAGTACTTC.

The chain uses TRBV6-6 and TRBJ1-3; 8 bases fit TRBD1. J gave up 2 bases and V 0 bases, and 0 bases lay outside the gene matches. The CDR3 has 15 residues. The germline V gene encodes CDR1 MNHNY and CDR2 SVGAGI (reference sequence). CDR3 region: CASSYSTGAGNTIYF. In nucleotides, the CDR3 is TGTGCCAGCAGTTACTCGACAGGGGCTGGAAACACCATATATTTT.

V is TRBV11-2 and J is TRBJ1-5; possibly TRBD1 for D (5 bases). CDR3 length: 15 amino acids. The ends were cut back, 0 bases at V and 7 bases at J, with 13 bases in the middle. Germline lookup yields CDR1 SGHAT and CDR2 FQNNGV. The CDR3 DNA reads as TGTGCCAGCAGCTTAGATGTGGGGGGTAGGCAGCCCCAGCATTTT. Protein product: CASSLDVGGRQPQHF.

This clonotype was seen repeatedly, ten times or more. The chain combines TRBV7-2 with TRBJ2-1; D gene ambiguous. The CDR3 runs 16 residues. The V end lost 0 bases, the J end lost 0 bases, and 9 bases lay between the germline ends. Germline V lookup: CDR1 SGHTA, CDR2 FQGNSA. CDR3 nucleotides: TGTGCCAGCAGCTTAGCGGGTAGGAGCTCCTACAATGAGCAGTTCTTC. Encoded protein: CASSLAGRSSYNEQFF.

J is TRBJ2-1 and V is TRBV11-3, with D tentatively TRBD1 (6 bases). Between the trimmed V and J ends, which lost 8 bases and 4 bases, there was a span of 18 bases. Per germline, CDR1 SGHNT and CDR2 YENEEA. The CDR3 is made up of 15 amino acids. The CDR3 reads CASATQEQGYNEQFF. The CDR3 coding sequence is TGTGCCAGCGCTACCCAGGAACAGGGATACAATGAGCAGTTCTTC.

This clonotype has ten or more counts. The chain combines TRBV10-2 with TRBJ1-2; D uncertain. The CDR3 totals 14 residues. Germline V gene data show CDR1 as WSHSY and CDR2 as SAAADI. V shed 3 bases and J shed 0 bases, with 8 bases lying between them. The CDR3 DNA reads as TGCGCCAGCAGTGACTTCGGATCTAACTATGGCTACACCTTC. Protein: CASSDFGSNYGYTF.

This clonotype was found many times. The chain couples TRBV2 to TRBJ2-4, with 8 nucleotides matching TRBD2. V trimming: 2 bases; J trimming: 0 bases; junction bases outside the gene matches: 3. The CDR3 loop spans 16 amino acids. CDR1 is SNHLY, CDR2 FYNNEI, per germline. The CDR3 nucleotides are TGTGCCAGCAGTGAAATTCTAGCGGGAGCCAAAAACATTCAGTACTTC. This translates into CASSEILAGAKNIQYF. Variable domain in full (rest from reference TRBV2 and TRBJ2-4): EPEVTQTPSHQVTQMGQEVILRCVPISNHLYFYWYRQILGQKVEFLVSFYNNEISEKSEIFDDQFSVERPDGSNFTLKIRSTKLEDSAMYFCASSEILAGAKNIQYFGAGTRLSVL.

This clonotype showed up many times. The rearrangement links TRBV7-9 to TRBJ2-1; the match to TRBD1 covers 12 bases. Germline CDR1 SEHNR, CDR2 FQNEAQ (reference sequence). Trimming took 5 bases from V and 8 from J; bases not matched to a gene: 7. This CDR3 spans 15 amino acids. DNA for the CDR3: TGTGCCAGCAGCGACCGGGACAGGGGGCTACATGAGCAGTTCTTC. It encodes CASSDRDRGLHEQFF.

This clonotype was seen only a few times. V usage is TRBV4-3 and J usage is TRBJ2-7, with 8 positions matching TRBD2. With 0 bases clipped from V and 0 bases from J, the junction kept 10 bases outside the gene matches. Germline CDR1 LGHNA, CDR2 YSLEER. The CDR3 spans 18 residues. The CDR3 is CASSQDLATSGSSYEQYF. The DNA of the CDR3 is TGCGCCAGCAGCCAAGACCTCGCAACTAGCGGATCCTCCTACGAGCAGTACTTC.

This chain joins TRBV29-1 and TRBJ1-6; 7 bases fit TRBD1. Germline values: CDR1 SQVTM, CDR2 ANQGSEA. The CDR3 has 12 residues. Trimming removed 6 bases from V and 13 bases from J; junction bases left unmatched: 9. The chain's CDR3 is CSVRDSGNPLHF. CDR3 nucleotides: TGCAGCGTGCGGGACAGCGGTAACCCCCTCCACTTT.

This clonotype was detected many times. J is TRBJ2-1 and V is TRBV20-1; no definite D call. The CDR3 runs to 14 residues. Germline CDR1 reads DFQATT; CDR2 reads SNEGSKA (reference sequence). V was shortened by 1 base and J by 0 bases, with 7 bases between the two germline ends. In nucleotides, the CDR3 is TGCAGTGCTAGAGCTGGTAGCTCCTACAATGAGCAGTTCTTC. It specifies CSARAGSSYNEQFF.

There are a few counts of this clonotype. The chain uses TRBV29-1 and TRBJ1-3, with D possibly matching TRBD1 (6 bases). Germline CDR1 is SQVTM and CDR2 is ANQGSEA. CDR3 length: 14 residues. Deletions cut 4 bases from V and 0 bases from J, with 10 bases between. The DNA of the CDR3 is TGCAGCGTTGTAGACAGGACCTCTGGAAACACCATATATTTT. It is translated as CSVVDRTSGNTIYF.

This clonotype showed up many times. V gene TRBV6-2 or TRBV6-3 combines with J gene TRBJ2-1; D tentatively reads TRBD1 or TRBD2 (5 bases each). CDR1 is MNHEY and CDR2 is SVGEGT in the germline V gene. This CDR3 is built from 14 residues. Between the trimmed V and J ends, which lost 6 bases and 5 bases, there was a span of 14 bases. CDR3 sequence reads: CASSLGRSNNEQFF. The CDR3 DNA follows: TGTGCCAGCAGCCTGGGACGGAGCAACAATGAGCAGTTCTTC.

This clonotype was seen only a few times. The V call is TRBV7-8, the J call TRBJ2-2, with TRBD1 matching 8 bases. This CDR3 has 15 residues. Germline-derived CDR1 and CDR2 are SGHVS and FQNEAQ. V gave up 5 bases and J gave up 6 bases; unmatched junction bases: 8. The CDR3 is CASSRAGGLSGELFF. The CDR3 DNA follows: TGTGCCAGCAGCAGGGCAGGGGGCTTATCCGGGGAGCTGTTTTTT.

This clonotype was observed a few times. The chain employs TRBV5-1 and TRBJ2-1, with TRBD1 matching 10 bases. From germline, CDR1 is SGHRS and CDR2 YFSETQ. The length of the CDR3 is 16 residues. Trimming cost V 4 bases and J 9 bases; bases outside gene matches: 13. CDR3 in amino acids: CASSPRPGTGDAEQFF. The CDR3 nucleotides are TGCGCCAGCAGCCCGAGGCCCGGGACAGGGGACGCTGAGCAGTTCTTC.

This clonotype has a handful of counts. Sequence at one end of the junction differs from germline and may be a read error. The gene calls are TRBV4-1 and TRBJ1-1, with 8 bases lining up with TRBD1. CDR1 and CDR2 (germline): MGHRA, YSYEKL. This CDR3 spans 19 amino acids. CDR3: CASSLIGPGQDLYPNEAFF. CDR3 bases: TGTGCCAGCAGCCTAATCGGACCGGGACAGGATCTATACCCTAATGAAGCTTTCTTT.

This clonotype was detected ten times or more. For the CDR3, the DNA is TGTGCCAGCAGCTCGGGACAGTATAAGACTGAAGCTTTCTTT. Translated, it gives CASSSGQYKTEAFF. The gene calls are TRBV7-9 and TRBJ1-1; TRBD1 agrees at 7 bases. There are 14 residues in the CDR3. V shed 4 bases, J shed 5 bases, and the junction held 7 bases outside the gene matches. Germline V gene data show CDR1 as SEHNR and CDR2 as FQNEAQ (reference sequence).

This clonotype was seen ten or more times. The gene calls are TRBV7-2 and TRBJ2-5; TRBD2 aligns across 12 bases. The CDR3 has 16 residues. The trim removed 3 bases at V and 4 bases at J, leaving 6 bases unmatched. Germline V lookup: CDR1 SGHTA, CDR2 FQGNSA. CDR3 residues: CASSLAGLAGRETQYF. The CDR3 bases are TGTGCCAGCAGCTTGGCGGGACTAGCGGGTAGAGAGACCCAGTACTTC.

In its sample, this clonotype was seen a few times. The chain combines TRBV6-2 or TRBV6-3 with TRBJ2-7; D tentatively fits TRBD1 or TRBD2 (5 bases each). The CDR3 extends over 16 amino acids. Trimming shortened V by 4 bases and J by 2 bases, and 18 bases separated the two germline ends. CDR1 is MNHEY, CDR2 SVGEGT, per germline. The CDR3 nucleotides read TGTGCCAGCAGTTTCCCCCCGGGGACCGGGACCTACGAGCAGTACTTC. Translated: CASSFPPGTGTYEQYF.

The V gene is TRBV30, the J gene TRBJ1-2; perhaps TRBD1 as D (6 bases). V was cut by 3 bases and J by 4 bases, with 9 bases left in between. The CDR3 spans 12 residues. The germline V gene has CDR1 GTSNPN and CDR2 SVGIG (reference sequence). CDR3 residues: CAWSTTGYGYTF. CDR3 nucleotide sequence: TGTGCCTGGAGCACGACAGGCTATGGCTACACCTTC.

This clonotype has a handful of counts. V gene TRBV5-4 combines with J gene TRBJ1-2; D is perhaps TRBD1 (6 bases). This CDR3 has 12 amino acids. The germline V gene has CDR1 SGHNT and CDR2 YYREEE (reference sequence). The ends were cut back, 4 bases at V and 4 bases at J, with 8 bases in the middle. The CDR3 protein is CASSMDSYGYTF. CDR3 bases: TGTGCCAGCAGCATGGACAGCTATGGCTACACCTTC.